Below, 21 T cell receptor beta chains from the same sample are listed, as sequenced in a study of OX40 agonist ivuxolimab in advanced cancers. Clones were read by immunoSEQ multiplex PCR, and TCRdb kept only the in-frame ones, dropping some. The sample carries more than 85,000 clones, approximately 83% recorded once. The sample was CD4+ or CD8+ T cells sorted from blood, taken in a trial of the OX40 agonist ivuxolimab. All receptors come from an adult with an advanced solid tumor such as melanoma, head and neck, liver or kidney cancer.

The chain uses TRBV30 and TRBJ1-1, with D possibly being TRBD1 (5 bases). The CDR3 totals 13 residues. CDR1 is GTSNPN, CDR2 SVGIG, per germline (reference sequence). The V end was cut by 1 base, the J end by 5 bases, with 11 bases between. The CDR3 region has the DNA TGTGCCTGGAGTGCTGGGGGGAAAACTGAAGCTTTCTTT. Protein sequence: CAWSAGGKTEAFF.

This sequence joins TRBV9 and TRBJ2-3; 8 positions match TRBD2. CDR1 and CDR2 from the germline V gene are SGDLS and YYNGEE. The ends lost 3 bases at V and 5 bases at J; junction bases unmatched: 8. This CDR3 has 15 residues. CDR3 nucleotides: TGTGCCAGCAGCGCCCGGTGGAGCGGGGGAGATACGCAGTATTTT. It is translated as CASSARWSGGDTQYF. Supplemented by reference TRBV9 and TRBJ2-3, the full variable domain reads DSGVTQTPKHLITATGQRVTLRCSPRSGDLSVYWYQQSLDQGLQFLIQYYNGEERAKGNILERFSAQQFPDLHSELNLSSLELGDSALYFCASSARWSGGDTQYFGPGTRLTVL.

The chain links TRBV5-1 to TRBJ2-7; D gene uncertain. The CDR3 contains 15 residues. Germline V lookup: CDR1 SGHRS, CDR2 YFSETQ. V was pared by 2 bases and J by 3 bases, with 15 bases between. For the CDR3, the DNA is TGCGCCAGCAGCTTTGGCCAAGGAACATACTACGAGCAGTACTTC. Translated: CASSFGQGTYYEQYF. The full variable domain, completed using reference TRBV5-1 and TRBJ2-7, is KAGVTQTPRYLIKTRGQQVTLSCSPISGHRSVSWYQQTPGQGLQFLFEYFSETQRNKGNFPGRFSGRQFSNSRSEMNVSTLELGDSALYLCASSFGQGTYYEQYFGPGTRLTVT.

This clone has only a few counts. This chain joins TRBV4-3 and TRBJ2-1, with TRBD1 matching 10 bases. Trimming cost V 3 bases and J 5 bases; bases outside gene matches: 4. The CDR3 has 15 amino acids. Per the germline V gene, CDR1 is LGHNA and CDR2 is YSLEER. The CDR3 is CASSQGTGANNEQFF. As DNA, the CDR3 is TGCGCCAGCAGCCAGGGGACAGGGGCGAACAATGAGCAGTTCTTC.

This sequence joins TRBV7-3 and TRBJ1-2, with D possibly being TRBD1 (6 bases). The CDR3 spans 13 residues. Germline V gives CDR1 SGHTA, CDR2 FQGTGA. With 5 bases removed from V and 2 bases from J, the gap between germline ends came to 9 bases. The CDR3 region is CASSPDRNYGYTF. The CDR3 DNA reads TGTGCCAGCAGCCCAGACAGGAACTATGGCTACACCTTC.

The gene calls are TRBV5-5 and TRBJ2-1; TRBD1 aligns across 9 bases. The J segment lost 4 bases and the V segment lost 0 bases, leaving 2 bases of the junction unmatched. Germline values: CDR1 SGHKS, CDR2 YYEKEE (reference sequence). There are 15 residues in the CDR3. The CDR3 here is CASSLEDRGYNEQFF. The CDR3 DNA reads TGTGCCAGCAGCTTGGAGGACAGGGGATACAATGAGCAGTTCTTC.

The rearrangement links TRBV11-2 to TRBJ2-2; maybe TRBD1 (5 bases). Germline V gives CDR1 SGHAT, CDR2 FQNNGV. The V end was cut by 5 bases, the J end by 5 bases, with 18 bases between. This CDR3 spans 16 amino acids. Here the CDR3 reads CASSPSRARGTGELFF. The CDR3 coding sequence is TGTGCCAGCAGCCCATCCAGGGCCCGTGGGACCGGGGAGCTGTTTTTT.

The chain has TRBV28 and TRBJ2-3; D possibly matches TRBD1 or TRBD2 (5 bases each). Trimming shortened V by 4 bases and J by 3 bases, and 8 bases separated the two germline ends. The CDR3 is 13 residues long. Germline V gene sequence: CDR1 MDHEN, CDR2 SYDVKM. CDR3 amino acids: CASSSGPTDTQYF. CDR3 bases: TGTGCCAGCAGTTCGGGACCTACAGATACGCAGTATTTT.

The gene calls are TRBV7-3 and TRBJ2-3; weak D call: TRBD2 (6 bases). This CDR3 region has 15 residues. V was trimmed by 2 bases and J by 5 bases, leaving 14 bases between them. The germline CDR1 and CDR2 sequences are SGHTA and FQGTGA. The CDR3 DNA sequence: TGTGCCAGCAGCTTAGCGGGGATAACGGGAGATACGCAGTATTTT. Its translation: CASSLAGITGDTQYF.

The chain has TRBV11-1 and TRBJ2-1; 7 bases line up with TRBD2. J was trimmed by 7 bases and V by 8 bases; bases with no gene match: 14. Germline-derived CDR1 and CDR2 are SGHAT and FQDESV (reference sequence). This CDR3 spans 15 amino acids. As DNA, the CDR3 is TGTGCCAGCGCTCGGGAGGCGGGGGTAGCGAATGAGCAGTTCTTC. Encoded protein: CASAREAGVANEQFF.

The chain has TRBV7-8 and TRBJ2-3; 9 nucleotides agree with TRBD2. Germline lookup yields CDR1 SGHVS and CDR2 FQNEAQ. The CDR3 runs 19 residues. Trimming removed 1 base from V and 6 bases from J; junction bases left unmatched: 17. DNA for the CDR3: TGTGCCAGCAGCTTAGTCACGCTAGCGGGAACCGCTTCAGGGGATACGCAGTATTTT. Translated: CASSLVTLAGTASGDTQYF.

Written as DNA, the CDR3 is TGTGCCAGTAGTATTATGAAGGGGACTACCCAGGAGCAGTACTTC. Amino acid sequence: CASSIMKGTTQEQYF. The chain employs TRBV19 and TRBJ2-7; 7 bases are a match to TRBD2. Germline V CDR1 and CDR2: LNHDA, SQIVND (reference sequence). V trimming: 3 bases; J trimming: 7 bases; junction bases outside the gene matches: 12. The CDR3 contains 15 residues.

The chain employs TRBV7-9 and TRBJ2-1, with D perhaps matching TRBD2 (6 bases). The germline V gene has CDR1 SEHNR and CDR2 FQNEAQ (reference sequence). V lost 3 bases and J 8 bases, leaving 20 bases between the germline ends. This CDR3 has 16 residues. The CDR3 nucleotides are TGTGCCAGCAGCTTTCCCGGGGGAATACCGCTCTATGAGCAGTTCTTC. Translated: CASSFPGGIPLYEQFF.

V gene TRBV5-4 combines with J gene TRBJ2-2; D is undetermined. Germline CDR1 and CDR2: SGHNT and YYREEE (reference sequence). The V end lost 1 base, the J end lost 6 bases, and 7 bases lay between the germline ends. This CDR3 is built from 13 residues. The CDR3 DNA follows: TGTGCCAGCAGCTTGTCGAGTTCCGGGGAGCTGTTTTTT. Translating it yields CASSLSSSGELFF. The full variable domain, completed using reference TRBV5-4 and TRBJ2-2, is ETGVTQSPTHLIKTRGQQVTLRCSSQSGHNTVSWYQQALGQGPQFIFQYYREEENGRGNFPPRFSGLQFPNYSSELNVNALELDDSALYLCASSLSSSGELFFGEGSRLTVL.

The V gene is TRBV7-9, the J gene TRBJ1-2; D gene uncertain. CDR3 length equals 13 residues. Germline CDR1 is SEHNR and CDR2 is FQNEAQ (reference sequence). Trimming shortened V by 1 base and J by 11 bases, and 14 bases separated the two germline ends. The CDR3 reads CASSLEAALRYTF. In nucleotides, the CDR3 is TGTGCCAGCAGCTTAGAGGCAGCCCTCAGGTACACCTTC.

The chain recombines TRBV7-2 with TRBJ2-3; D is possibly TRBD2 (6 bases). This CDR3 spans 16 amino acids. The V gene lost 1 base and the J gene lost 0 bases, with 11 bases spanning the gap. The germline V gene encodes CDR1 SGHTA and CDR2 FQGNSA. The CDR3 spells CASSLGGLSSTDTQYF. CDR3 in DNA: TGTGCCAGCAGCTTAGGGGGACTTTCTAGCACAGATACGCAGTATTTT.

In this sample, this clone turned up once. The gene calls are TRBV7-3 and TRBJ2-2; the D is unclear. The CDR3 loop spans 14 amino acids. Germline loops: CDR1 SGHTA, CDR2 FQGTGA. V lost 3 bases to trimming and J lost 1 base, with 6 bases between them. CDR3 protein: CASSFRQNTGELFF. The CDR3 DNA follows: TGTGCCAGCAGCTTTCGACAGAACACCGGGGAGCTGTTTTTT.

The chain couples TRBV4-1 to TRBJ1-1; D is uncertain. The CDR3 spans 20 residues. V shed 0 bases and J shed 3 bases, with 26 bases lying between them. From germline, CDR1 is MGHRA and CDR2 YSYEKL. CDR3 nucleotide sequence: TGCGCCAGCAGCCAAGAGACTCCCTTTAAACTGTCGGTGGGTGACACTGAAGCTTTCTTT. Translating it yields CASSQETPFKLSVGDTEAFF.

A single count supports this clone. V is TRBV30 and J is TRBJ2-1, with 8 bases lining up with TRBD2. From germline, CDR1 is GTSNPN and CDR2 SVGIG (reference sequence). The J segment lost 4 bases and the V segment lost 7 bases, leaving 12 bases of the junction unmatched. The CDR3 runs to 15 residues. CDR3 amino acids: CASAVGLAAYNEQFF. CDR3 nucleotides: TGTGCCTCTGCCGTTGGACTAGCAGCATACAATGAGCAGTTCTTC.

The rearrangement links TRBV18 to TRBJ1-1; D remains unclear. Germline V gives CDR1 KGHSH, CDR2 LQKENI. CDR3 length equals 14 residues. Between the trimmed V and J ends, which lost 3 bases and 1 base, there was a span of 9 bases. CDR3 coding DNA: TGTGCCAGCTCACCTCGACAAACGAACACTGAAGCTTTCTTT. This encodes CASSPRQTNTEAFF.

The chain carries TRBV6-5 and TRBJ1-5, with D possibly matching TRBD1 (5 bases). The CDR3 is made up of 14 amino acids. CDR1 and CDR2 (germline): MNHEY, SVGAGI. V shed 6 bases and J shed 0 bases, with 9 bases lying between them. The CDR3 DNA reads as TGTGCCAGCAGATTGGGGGTTAGCAATCAGCCCCAGCATTTT. Residues: CASRLGVSNQPQHF.